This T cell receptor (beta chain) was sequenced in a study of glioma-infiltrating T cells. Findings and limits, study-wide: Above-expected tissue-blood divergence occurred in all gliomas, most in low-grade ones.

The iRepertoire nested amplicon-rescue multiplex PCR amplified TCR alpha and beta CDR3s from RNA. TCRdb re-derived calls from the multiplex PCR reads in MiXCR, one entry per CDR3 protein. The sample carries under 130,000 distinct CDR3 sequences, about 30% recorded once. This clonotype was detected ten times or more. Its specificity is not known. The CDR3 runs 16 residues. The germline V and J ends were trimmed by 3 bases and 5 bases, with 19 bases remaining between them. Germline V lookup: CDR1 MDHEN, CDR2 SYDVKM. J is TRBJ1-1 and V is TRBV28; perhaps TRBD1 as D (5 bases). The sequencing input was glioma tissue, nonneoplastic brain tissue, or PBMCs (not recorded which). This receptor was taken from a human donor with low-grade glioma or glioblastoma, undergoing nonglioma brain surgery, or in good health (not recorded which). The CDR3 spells CASSFKPWGLRTEAFF. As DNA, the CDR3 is TGTGCCAGCAGTTTTAAACCCTGGGGGTTGAGAACTGAAGCTTTCTTT.